This TCR beta chain was obtained from a study of long-term antiretroviral therapy in people with HIV. For the study at large: The earliest samples predate the 2015 immediate-ART recommendation by about a decade.

General observations from the study: Whereas controls had wider CDR3 length ranges, HIV repertoires had narrower ones.

Researchers report immunoSEQ v3.0 was run at survey level. Produced via immunoSEQ multiplex PCR; TCRdb's table is partial and in-frame only. The repertoire holds some 43,000 clones, with about 89% as singletons. On this clone itself: What it recognizes is unknown.

Germline V gene lookup returns CDR1 MNHNS and CDR2 SASEGT. Trimming took off 0 bases at V and 3 bases at J, with 11 bases between the two ends. CDR3 length equals 15 residues. The sample consisted of unsorted PBMCs, taken 0.1 years before starting antiretroviral therapy. This TCR was sampled from a woman aged 45-65 years with HIV. J is TRBJ1-2 and V is TRBV6-1; TRBD1 might be the D (5 bases). The DNA for the CDR3 is TGTGCCAGCAGTGAAGCGCTTGCAGGGCACTATGGCTACACCTTC. It specifies CASSEALAGHYGYTF.